This TCR beta chain was recovered during a study of T cell repertoires in cytomegalovirus infection. Turning to the study itself: CMV infection and matching HLA type were both indicated by public TCR beta signatures. Study-level points and caveats: Summed frequency of public TCR beta families distinguished CMV carriers with the relevant HLA.

In this sample, this clonotype turned up a few times. What it binds is not known. Germline V gene lookup returns CDR1 MDHEN and CDR2 SYDVKM. The CDR3 covers 14 residues. V gave up 4 bases and J gave up 4 bases; unmatched junction bases: 2. TCRdb independently ran MiXCR on the reads; one entry per CDR3 protein. The repertoire holds fewer than 200,000 distinct CDR3 sequences, with 13% to 15% as singletons. V gene TRBV28 combines with J gene TRBJ1-2; 11 bases are shared with TRBD1. Sample: PBMCs. The sequence came from a human donor in good health (CMV status not recorded). Some clones in this sample may be carry-over from other donors' samples. CDR3 amino acids: CASSSGTGGYGYTF. As DNA, the CDR3 is TGTGCCAGCAGTTCCGGGACAGGGGGCTATGGCTACACCTTC.